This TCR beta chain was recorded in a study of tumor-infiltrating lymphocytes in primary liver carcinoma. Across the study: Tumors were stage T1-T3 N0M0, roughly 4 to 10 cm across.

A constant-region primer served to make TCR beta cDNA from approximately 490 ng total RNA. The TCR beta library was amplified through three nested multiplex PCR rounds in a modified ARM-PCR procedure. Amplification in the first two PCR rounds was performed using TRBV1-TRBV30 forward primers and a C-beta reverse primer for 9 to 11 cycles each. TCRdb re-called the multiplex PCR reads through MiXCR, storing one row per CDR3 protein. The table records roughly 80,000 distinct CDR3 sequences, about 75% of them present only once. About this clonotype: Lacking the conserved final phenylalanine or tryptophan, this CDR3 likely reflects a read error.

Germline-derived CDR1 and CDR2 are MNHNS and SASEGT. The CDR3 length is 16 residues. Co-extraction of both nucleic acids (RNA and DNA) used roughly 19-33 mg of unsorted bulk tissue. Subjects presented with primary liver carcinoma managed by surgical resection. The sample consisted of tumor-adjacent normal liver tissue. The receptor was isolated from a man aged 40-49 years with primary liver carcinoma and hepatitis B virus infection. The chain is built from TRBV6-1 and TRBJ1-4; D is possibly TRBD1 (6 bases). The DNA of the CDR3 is TGTGCCAGCAATGAAGTCGGTCAGGGGATTAATGAAAAACTGTTTTTA. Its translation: CASNEVGQGINEKLFL.